There are many counts of the clone carrying this TCR beta chain. Antigen specificity is unknown. These data are taken from a study of tumor-infiltrating lymphocytes in primary liver carcinoma. Study overall: Tumors were staged T1-T3 N0M0 and measured 4.2 to 10 cm across. Whole-study findings and limits: Compared with tumor region pairs, tumor-adjacent and tumor-blood pairs overlapped less.

Germline DNA was also extracted, and blood RNA was taken from unsorted whole blood. Using a constant-region primer together with ProtoScript II reverse transcriptase, TCR beta cDNA was made from 500 ng of total RNA. Three nested multiplex PCR rounds, a slightly modified ARM-PCR method, built the TCR beta libraries. Amplification in the first two PCR rounds was performed using TRBV1-TRBV30 forward primers and a C-beta reverse primer for approximately 10 cycles each. TCRdb passed the multiplex PCR reads through MiXCR, listing each CDR3 protein once. In the table there are approximately 340,000 distinct CDR3 sequences, about 61% of which are singletons. The CDR3 runs 15 residues. After removal of 4 bases from V and 3 bases from J, the junction contained 3 bases not matched to a gene. Germline loops: CDR1 SGHKS, CDR2 YYEKEE (reference sequence).

This receptor was obtained from a man aged 40-49 years with primary liver carcinoma and hepatitis B virus infection. The sequenced sample was peripheral blood. The gene calls are TRBV5-5 and TRBJ2-2, with 10 bases identical to TRBD1. The CDR3 DNA is TGTGCCAGCAGCCCCGGGACAGGGGACACCGGGGAGCTGTTTTTT. This translates into CASSPGTGDTGELFF.